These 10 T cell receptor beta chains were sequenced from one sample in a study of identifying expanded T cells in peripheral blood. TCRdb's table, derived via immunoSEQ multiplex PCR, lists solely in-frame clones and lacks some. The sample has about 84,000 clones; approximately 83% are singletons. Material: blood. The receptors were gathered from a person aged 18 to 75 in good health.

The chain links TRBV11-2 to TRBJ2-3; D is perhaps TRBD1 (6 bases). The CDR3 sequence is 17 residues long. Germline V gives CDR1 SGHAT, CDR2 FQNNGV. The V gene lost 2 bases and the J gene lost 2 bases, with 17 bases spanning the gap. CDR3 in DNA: TGTGCCAGCAGCTTAAACATAGCAGGGGTTTCCACAGATACGCAGTATTTT. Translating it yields CASSLNIAGVSTDTQYF.

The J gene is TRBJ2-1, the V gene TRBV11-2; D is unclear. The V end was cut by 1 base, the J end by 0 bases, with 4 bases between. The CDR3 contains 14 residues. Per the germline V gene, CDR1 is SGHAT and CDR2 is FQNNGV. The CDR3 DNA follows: TGTGCCAGCAGCTTAGGGAGCTCCTACAATGAGCAGTTCTTC. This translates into CASSLGSSYNEQFF.

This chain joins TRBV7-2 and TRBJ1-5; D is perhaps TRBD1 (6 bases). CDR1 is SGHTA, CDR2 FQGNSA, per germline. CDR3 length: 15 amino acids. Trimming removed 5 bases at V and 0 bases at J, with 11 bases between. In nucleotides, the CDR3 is TGTGCCAGCAGCCGAGGACAGAATAGCAATCAGCCCCAGCATTTT. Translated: CASSRGQNSNQPQHF. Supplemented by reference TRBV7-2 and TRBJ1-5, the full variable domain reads GAGVSQSPSNKVTEKGKDVELRCDPISGHTALYWYRQSLGQGLEFLIYFQGNSAPDKSGLPSDRFSAERTGGSVSTLTIQRTQQEDSAVYLCASSRGQNSNQPQHFGDGTRLSIL.

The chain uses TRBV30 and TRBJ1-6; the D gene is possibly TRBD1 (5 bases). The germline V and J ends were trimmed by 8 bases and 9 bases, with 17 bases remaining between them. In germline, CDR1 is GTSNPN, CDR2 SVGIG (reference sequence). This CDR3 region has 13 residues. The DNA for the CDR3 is TGTGCCGCCCCGGGGCAGGGAGGTTCACCCCTCCACTTT. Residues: CAAPGQGGSPLHF. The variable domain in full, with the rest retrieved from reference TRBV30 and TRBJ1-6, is SQTIHQWPATLVQPVGSPLSLECTVEGTSNPNLYWYRQAAGRGLQLLFYSVGIGQISSEVPQNLSASRPQDRQFILSSKKLLLSDSGFYLCAAPGQGGSPLHFGNGTRLTVT.

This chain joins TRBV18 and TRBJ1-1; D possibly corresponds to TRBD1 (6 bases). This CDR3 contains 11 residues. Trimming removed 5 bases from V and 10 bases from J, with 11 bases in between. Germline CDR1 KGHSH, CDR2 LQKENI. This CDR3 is CASSNRGGAFF. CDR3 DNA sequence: TGTGCCAGCTCAAACCGAGGGGGAGCTTTCTTT.

The CDR3 bases are TGTGCCAGCAGCTTACAGGCCCACACAGATACGCAGTATTTT. Protein: CASSLQAHTDTQYF. The rearrangement uses TRBV7-2 and TRBJ2-3; D gene ambiguous. Trimming pared 2 bases from V and 2 bases from J, leaving 8 bases between. The germline V gene has CDR1 SGHTA and CDR2 FQGNSA. The CDR3 has 14 residues.

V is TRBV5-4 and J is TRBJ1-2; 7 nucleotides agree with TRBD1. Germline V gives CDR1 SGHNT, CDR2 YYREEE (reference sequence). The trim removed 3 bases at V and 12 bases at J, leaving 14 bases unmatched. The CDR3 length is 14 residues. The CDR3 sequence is CASSSRGGRDWDTF. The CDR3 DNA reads TGTGCCAGCAGCTCCAGAGGGGGCCGGGATTGGGACACCTTC.

The DNA of the CDR3 is TGCGCCAGCAGTGGGGGCGAGCAGTACTTC. Translating it yields CASSGGEQYF. The chain recombines TRBV4-3 with TRBJ2-7; D may correspond to TRBD1 or TRBD2 (5 bases each). V lost 6 bases and J lost 6, with 6 bases in between. The CDR3 has 10 residues. Germline V lookup: CDR1 LGHNA, CDR2 YSLEER.

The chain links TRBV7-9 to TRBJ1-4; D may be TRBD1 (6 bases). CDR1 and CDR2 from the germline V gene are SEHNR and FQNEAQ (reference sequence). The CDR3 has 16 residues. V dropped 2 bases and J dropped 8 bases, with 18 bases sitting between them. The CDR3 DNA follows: TGTGCCAGCAGCTTAACTGGACAGCTGCGAGAGGAAAAACTGTTTTTT. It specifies CASSLTGQLREEKLFF.

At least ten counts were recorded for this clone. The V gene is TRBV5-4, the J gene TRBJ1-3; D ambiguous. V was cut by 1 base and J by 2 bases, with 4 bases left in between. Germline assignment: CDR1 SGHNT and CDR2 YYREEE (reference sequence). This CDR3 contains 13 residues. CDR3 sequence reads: CASSLSTGNTIYF. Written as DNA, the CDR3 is TGTGCCAGCAGCTTGAGTACTGGAAACACCATATATTTT. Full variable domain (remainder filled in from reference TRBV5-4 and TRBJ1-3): ETGVTQSPTHLIKTRGQQVTLRCSSQSGHNTVSWYQQALGQGPQFIFQYYREEENGRGNFPPRFSGLQFPNYSSELNVNALELDDSALYLCASSLSTGNTIYFGEGSWLTVV.